One and the same sample provided the 10 T cell receptor beta chains below, sequenced in a study of blood T cell repertoires in COVID-19. This table comes from immunoSEQ multiplex PCR, and its TCRdb copy is limited to in-frame clones, with some not included. The sample carries some 80,000 clones, about 83% recorded once. Sequenced sample: peripheral blood. These receptors all come from a woman older than 75 with active or convalescent COVID-19.

The rearrangement links TRBV4-1 to TRBJ2-5, with 8 positions matching TRBD1. Germline assignment: CDR1 MGHRA and CDR2 YSYEKL. J lost 5 bases, V lost 4 bases, and 9 bases had no gene match. This CDR3 is 15 amino acids long. CDR3 amino acids: CASSPRTGLGETQYF. The CDR3 coding sequence is TGCGCCAGCAGCCCCCGGACAGGGTTAGGGGAGACCCAGTACTTC.

In its sample, this clone was seen once. V gene TRBV4-3 combines with J gene TRBJ2-3; D is uncertain. CDR1 is LGHNA, CDR2 YSLEER, per germline. Trimming pared 0 bases from V and 1 base from J, leaving 8 bases between. The length of the CDR3 is 15 residues. This CDR3 reads CASSQDHEGTDTQYF. The CDR3 DNA reads as TGCGCCAGCAGCCAAGATCACGAGGGCACAGATACGCAGTATTTT.

This clone was recorded a few times. This chain links TRBV7-8 with TRBJ2-1; 9 bases line up with TRBD2. With V trimmed by 1 base and J by 7 bases, 5 bases remained unmatched. This CDR3 contains 15 residues. The V gene's germline CDR1 is SGHVS and CDR2 FQNEAQ. CDR3 in DNA: TGTGCCAGCAGCTTAGGGGGCGGGAGGGTTAATGAGCAGTTCTTC. It translates to CASSLGGGRVNEQFF.

This clone was found a few times. The CDR3 DNA is TGTGCCAGCAGCTTCCGACTAGCGGGGGCCGTCACCGGGGAGCTGTTTTTT. Translation gives CASSFRLAGAVTGELFF. The V call is TRBV7-8, the J call TRBJ2-2, with 12 bases aligning to TRBD2. Germline V gene data show CDR1 as SGHVS and CDR2 as FQNEAQ. This CDR3 contains 17 residues. V gave up 3 bases and J gave up 4 bases; unmatched junction bases: 6.

Comment on this clone: Other DNA sequences in this specimen translate into the identical CDR3. The chain links TRBV18 to TRBJ1-2, with a tentative D call TRBD1 (5 bases). With 2 bases removed from V and 1 base from J, the gap between germline ends came to 5 bases. The CDR3 is 13 amino acids. Germline V gene data show CDR1 as KGHSH and CDR2 as LQKENI. CDR3 in amino acids: CASSPDSNYGYTF. In DNA, the CDR3 is TGTGCCAGCTCACCAGACAGTAACTATGGCTACACCTTC.

This rearrangement joins TRBV6-5 to TRBJ2-7; possible D gene TRBD2, 6 bases. CDR1 and CDR2 from the germline V gene are MNHEY and SVGAGI. This CDR3 is built from 14 residues. Trimming removed 4 bases at V and 0 bases at J, with 10 bases between. As DNA, the CDR3 is TGTGCCAGCAGTTCCCGGGACTTCTCCTACGAGCAGTACTTC. It translates to CASSSRDFSYEQYF.

The gene calls are TRBV6-5 and TRBJ2-3, with D maybe TRBD2 (6 bases). V dropped 6 bases and J dropped 2 bases, with 9 bases sitting between them. CDR1 and CDR2 (germline): MNHEY, SVGAGI. The CDR3 has 13 residues. The CDR3 DNA reads TGTGCCAGCAGGAGGGACTCCACAGATACGCAGTATTTT. This codes for CASRRDSTDTQYF.

The V gene is TRBV11-2, the J gene TRBJ2-6; a weak D match, TRBD2 (6 bases). This CDR3 is built from 16 residues. CDR1 SGHAT and CDR2 FQNNGV come from the germline V gene. The V and J ends lost 5 bases and 0 bases respectively, with 11 bases between them. The CDR3 loop is CASSPLGLSGANVLTF. DNA of the CDR3: TGTGCCAGCAGCCCTCTGGGACTCTCTGGGGCCAACGTCCTGACTTTC.

This chain uses TRBV28 with TRBJ1-2; D unresolved. Looked up from germline, CDR1 is MDHEN and CDR2 is SYDVKM. The CDR3 extends over 13 amino acids. The V end lost 8 bases, the J end lost 3 bases, and 13 bases lay between the germline ends. The CDR3 nucleotides are TGTGCCAGCGGGCCAGTGGTTTACTATGGCTACACCTTC. This sequence encodes CASGPVVYYGYTF.

The V gene is TRBV19, the J gene TRBJ1-1, with 8 bases aligning to TRBD1. J was trimmed by 2 bases and V by 6 bases; bases with no gene match: 8. CDR3 length: 15 residues. The germline CDR1 and CDR2 sequences are LNHDA and SQIVND (reference sequence). This CDR3 reads CASREGQAHNTEAFF. The CDR3 nucleotides are TGTGCCAGTAGAGAGGGACAGGCGCATAACACTGAAGCTTTCTTT.